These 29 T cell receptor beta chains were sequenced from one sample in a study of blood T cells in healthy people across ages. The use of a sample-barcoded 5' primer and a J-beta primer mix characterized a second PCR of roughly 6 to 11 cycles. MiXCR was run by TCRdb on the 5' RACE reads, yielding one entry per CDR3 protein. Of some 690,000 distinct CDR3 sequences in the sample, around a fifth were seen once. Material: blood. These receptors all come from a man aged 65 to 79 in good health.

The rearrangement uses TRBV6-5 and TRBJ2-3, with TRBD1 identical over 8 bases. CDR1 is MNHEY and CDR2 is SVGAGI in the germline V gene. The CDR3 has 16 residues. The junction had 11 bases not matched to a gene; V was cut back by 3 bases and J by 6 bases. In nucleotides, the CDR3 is TGTGCCAGCAGTTATATGACAGGGGATCCCCGGGATACGCAGTATTTT. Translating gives CASSYMTGDPRDTQYF.

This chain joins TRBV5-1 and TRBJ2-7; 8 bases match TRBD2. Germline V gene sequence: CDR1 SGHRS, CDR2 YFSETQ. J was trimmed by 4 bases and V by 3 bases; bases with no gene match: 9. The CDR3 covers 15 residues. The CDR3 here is CASSSLAGKTYEQYF. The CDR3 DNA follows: TGCGCCAGCAGCTCCTTAGCGGGGAAAACTTACGAGCAGTACTTC.

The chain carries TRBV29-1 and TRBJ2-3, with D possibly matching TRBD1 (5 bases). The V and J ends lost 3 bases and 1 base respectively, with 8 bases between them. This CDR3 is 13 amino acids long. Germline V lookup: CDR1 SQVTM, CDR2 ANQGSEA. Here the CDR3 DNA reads TGCAGCGTTGACCAGACAGGCACAGATACGCAGTATTTT. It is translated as CSVDQTGTDTQYF.

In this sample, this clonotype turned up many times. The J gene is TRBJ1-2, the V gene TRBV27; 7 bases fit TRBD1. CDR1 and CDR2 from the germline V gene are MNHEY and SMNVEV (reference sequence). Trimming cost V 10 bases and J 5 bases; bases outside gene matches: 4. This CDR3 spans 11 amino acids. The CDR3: CATSRGYGYTF. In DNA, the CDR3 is TGTGCCACGAGCAGGGGGTATGGCTACACCTTC.

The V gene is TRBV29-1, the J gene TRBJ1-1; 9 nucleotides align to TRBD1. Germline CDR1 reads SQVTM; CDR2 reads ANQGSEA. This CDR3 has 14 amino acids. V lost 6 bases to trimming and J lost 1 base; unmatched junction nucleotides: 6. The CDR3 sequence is CSVVLTGGNTEAFF. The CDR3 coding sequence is TGCAGCGTCGTCCTGACAGGGGGGAACACTGAAGCTTTCTTT.

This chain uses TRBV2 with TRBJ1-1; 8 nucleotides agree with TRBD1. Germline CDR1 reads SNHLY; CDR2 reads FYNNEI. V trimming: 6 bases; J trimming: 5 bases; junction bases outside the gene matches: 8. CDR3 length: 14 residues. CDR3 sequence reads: CASRMGQVYTEAFF. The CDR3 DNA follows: TGTGCCAGCAGGATGGGACAGGTTTATACTGAAGCTTTCTTT.

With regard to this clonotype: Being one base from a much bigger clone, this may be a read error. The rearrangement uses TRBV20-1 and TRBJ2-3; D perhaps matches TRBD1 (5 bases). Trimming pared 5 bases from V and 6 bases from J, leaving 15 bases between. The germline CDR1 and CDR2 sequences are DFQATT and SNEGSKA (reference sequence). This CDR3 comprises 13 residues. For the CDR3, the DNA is TGCAGTGCTGGAGTGGGTGGGGCGGATACGCAGTATTTT. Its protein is CSAGVGGADTQYF.

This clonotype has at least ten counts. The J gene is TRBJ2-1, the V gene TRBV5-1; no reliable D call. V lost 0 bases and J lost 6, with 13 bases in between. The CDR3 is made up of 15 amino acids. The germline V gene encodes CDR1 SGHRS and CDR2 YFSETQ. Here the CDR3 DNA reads TGCGCCAGCAGCTTGGTTGGCTACCTTGGCAATGAGCAGTTCTTC. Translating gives CASSLVGYLGNEQFF.

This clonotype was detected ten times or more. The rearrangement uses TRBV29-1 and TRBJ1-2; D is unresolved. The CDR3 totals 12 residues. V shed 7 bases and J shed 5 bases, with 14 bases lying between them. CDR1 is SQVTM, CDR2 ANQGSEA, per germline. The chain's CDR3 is CSAQQPGYGYTF. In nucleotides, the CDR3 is TGCAGCGCCCAGCAGCCGGGTTATGGCTACACCTTC.

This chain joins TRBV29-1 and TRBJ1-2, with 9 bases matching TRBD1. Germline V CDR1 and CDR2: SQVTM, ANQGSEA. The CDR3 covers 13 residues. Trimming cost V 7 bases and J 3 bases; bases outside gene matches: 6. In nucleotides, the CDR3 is TGCAGCGCCGGGACAGGGAGGGACTATGGCTACACCTTC. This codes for CSAGTGRDYGYTF.

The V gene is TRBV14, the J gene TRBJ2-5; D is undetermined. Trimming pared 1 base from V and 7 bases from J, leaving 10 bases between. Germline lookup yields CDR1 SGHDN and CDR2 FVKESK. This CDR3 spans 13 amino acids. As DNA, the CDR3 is TGTGCCAGCAGCCAAGTTTCCTCAGGGACCCAGTACTTC. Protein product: CASSQVSSGTQYF.

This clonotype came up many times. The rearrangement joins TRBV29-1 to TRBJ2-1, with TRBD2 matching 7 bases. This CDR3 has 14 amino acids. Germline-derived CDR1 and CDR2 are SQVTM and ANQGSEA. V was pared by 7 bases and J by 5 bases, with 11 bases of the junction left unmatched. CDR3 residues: CSAHRGGENNEQFF. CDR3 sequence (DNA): TGCAGCGCCCACCGTGGGGGGGAAAACAATGAGCAGTTCTTC.

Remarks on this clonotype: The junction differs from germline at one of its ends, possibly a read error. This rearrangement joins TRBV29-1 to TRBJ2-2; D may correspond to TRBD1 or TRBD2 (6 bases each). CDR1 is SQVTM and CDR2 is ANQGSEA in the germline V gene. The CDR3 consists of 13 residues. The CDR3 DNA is TGCAGCGCCGGGACACGCAACACCGGGGGGCTGTTTTTT. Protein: CSAGTRNTGGLFF.

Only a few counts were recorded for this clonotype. The CDR3, as DNA: TGTGCCAGCAGCGTATGGGACAGCAACGAGCAGTACTTC. It specifies CASSVWDSNEQYF. The rearrangement uses TRBV9 and TRBJ2-7; 7 bases match TRBD1. The V segment lost 1 base and the J segment 5 bases; nucleotides outside the gene matches: 3. Germline loops: CDR1 SGDLS, CDR2 YYNGEE. This CDR3 has 13 amino acids.

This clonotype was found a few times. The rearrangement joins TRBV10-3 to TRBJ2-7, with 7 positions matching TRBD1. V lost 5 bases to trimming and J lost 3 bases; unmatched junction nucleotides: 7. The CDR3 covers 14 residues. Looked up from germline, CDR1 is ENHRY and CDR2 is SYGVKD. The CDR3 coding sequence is TGTGCCATCAGTCTGACAGGGAGTGACTACGAGCAGTACTTC. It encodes CAISLTGSDYEQYF.

The CDR3 region is CSARGLPFTDTQYF. The CDR3 nucleotides are TGCAGTGCTAGAGGGCTACCCTTCACAGATACGCAGTATTTT. The chain uses TRBV20-1 and TRBJ2-3; no reliable D call. The CDR3 runs 14 residues. V gave up 1 base and J gave up 2 bases, with 10 bases separating them. CDR1 DFQATT and CDR2 SNEGSKA come from the germline V gene (reference sequence).

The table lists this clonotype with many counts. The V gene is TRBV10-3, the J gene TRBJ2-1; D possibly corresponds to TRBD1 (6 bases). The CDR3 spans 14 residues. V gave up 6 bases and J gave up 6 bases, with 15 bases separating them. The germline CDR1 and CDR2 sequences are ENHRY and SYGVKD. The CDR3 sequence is CAISSGTTLNEQFF. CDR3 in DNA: TGTGCCATCAGCTCCGGGACAACCCTCAATGAGCAGTTCTTC.

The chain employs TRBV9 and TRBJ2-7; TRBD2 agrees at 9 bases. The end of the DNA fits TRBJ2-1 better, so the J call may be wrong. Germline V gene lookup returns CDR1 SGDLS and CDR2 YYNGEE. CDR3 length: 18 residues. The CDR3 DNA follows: TGTGCCAGCAGCGTAGGTGGCGGGAGGGCCCCTCAAGACAATGAGCAGTTCTTC. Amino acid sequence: CASSVGGGRAPQDNEQFF.

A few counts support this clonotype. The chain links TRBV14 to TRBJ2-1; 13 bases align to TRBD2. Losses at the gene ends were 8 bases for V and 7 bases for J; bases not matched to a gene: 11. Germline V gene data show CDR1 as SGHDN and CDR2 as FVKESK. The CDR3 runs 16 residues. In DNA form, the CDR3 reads TGTGCCAGCGGACTACTAGCGGGAGGGCCGCTGAATGAGCAGTTCTTC. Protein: CASGLLAGGPLNEQFF.

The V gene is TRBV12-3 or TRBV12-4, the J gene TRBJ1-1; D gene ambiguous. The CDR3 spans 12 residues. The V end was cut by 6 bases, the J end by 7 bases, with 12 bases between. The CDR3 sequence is CASSYGLIEAFF. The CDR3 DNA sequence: TGTGCCAGCAGCTATGGGTTGATTGAAGCTTTCTTT.

The CDR3 sequence: CASSFSGGRQYF. CDR3 coding DNA: TGCGCCAGCAGCTTTAGCGGGGGAAGACAGTACTTC. The chain recombines TRBV5-1 with TRBJ2-7; TRBD2 matches at 9 bases. The length of the CDR3 is 12 residues. V dropped 2 bases and J dropped 10; count of bases not matched to a gene: 4. CDR1 is SGHRS, CDR2 YFSETQ, per germline.

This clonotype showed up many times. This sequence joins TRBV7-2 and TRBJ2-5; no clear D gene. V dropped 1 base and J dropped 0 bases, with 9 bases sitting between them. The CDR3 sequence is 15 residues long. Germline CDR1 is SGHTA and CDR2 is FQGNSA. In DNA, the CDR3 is TGTGCCAGCAGCTTAGGAAATCGCGACCAAGAGACCCAGTACTTC. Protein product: CASSLGNRDQETQYF.

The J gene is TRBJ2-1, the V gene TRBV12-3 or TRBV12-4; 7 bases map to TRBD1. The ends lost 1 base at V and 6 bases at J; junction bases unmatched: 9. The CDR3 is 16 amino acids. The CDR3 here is CASSLGQGETFNEQFF. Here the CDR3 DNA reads TGTGCCAGCAGTTTAGGGCAGGGGGAAACCTTCAATGAGCAGTTCTTC.

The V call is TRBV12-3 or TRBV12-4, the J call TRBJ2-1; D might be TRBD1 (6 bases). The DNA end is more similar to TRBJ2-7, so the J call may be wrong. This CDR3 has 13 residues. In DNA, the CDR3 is TGTGCCAGCAGTTTCGCCAGGGGCTACGAGCAGTACTTC. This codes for CASSFARGYEQYF.

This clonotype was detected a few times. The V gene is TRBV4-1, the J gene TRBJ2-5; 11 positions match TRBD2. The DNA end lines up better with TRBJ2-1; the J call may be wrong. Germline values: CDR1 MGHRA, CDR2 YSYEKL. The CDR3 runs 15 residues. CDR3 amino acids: CASSQARTSGNEQFF. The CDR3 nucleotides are TGCGCCAGCAGCCAAGCCCGGACTAGCGGGAATGAGCAGTTCTTC.

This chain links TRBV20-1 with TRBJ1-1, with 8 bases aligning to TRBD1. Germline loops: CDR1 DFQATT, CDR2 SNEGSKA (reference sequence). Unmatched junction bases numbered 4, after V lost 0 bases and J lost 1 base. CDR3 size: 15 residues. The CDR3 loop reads CSARDVDRGNTEAFF. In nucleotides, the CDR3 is TGCAGTGCTAGAGACGTTGACAGGGGGAACACTGAAGCTTTCTTT.

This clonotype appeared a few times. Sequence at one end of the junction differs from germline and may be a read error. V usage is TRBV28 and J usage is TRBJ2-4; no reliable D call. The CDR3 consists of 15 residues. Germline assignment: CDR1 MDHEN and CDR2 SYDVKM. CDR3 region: CATSFLGVAKNIQYF. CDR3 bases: TGTGCCACCAGTTTTCTAGGAGTAGCCAAAAACATTCAGTACTTC.

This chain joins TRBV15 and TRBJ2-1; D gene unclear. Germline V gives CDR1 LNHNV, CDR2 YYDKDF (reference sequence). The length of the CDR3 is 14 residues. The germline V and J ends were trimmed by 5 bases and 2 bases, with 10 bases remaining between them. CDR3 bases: TGTGCCACCAGCGCAGAGCCACCCTACAATGAGCAGTTCTTC. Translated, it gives CATSAEPPYNEQFF.

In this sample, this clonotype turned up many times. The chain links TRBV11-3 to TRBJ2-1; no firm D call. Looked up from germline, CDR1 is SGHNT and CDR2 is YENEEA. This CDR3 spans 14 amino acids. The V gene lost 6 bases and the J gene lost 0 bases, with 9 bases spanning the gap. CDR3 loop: CASSAMGSYNEQFF. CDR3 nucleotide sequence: TGTGCCAGCAGTGCCATGGGCTCCTACAATGAGCAGTTCTTC.